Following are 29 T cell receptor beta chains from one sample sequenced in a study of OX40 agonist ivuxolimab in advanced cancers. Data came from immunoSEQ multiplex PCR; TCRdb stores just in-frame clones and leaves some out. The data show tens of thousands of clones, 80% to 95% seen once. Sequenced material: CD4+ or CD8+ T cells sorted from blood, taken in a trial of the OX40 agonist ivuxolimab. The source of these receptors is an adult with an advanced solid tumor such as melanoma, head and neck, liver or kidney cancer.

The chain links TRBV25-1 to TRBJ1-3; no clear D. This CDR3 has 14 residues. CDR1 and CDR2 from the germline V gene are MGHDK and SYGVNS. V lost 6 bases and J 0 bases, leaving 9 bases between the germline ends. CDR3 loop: CASRQSTSGNTIYF. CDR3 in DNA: TGTGCCAGCAGACAGAGCACCTCTGGAAACACCATATATTTT.

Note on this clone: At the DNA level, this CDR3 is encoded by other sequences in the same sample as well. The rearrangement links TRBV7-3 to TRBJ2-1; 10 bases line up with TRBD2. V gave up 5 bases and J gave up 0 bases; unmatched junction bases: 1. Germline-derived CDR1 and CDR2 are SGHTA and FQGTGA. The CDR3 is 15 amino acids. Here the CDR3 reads CASSPSGSSYNEQFF. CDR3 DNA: TGTGCCAGCAGCCCTAGCGGGAGCTCCTACAATGAGCAGTTCTTC.

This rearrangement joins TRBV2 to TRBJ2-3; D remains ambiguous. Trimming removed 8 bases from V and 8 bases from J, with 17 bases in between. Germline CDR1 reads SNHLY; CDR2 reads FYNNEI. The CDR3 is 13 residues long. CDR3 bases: TGTGCCAGCGAACCGGAGAGTTCAGCTACGCAGTATTTT. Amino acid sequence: CASEPESSATQYF. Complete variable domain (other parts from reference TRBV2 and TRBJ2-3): EPEVTQTPSHQVTQMGQEVILRCVPISNHLYFYWYRQILGQKVEFLVSFYNNEISEKSEIFDDQFSVERPDGSNFTLKIRSTKLEDSAMYFCASEPESSATQYFGPGTRLTVL.

The CDR3 protein is CASSLAAVSTGELFF. The CDR3 bases are TGTGCCAGCAGCTTGGCCGCAGTGAGCACCGGGGAGCTGTTTTTT. This chain links TRBV5-6 with TRBJ2-2; D unclear. The CDR3 contains 15 residues. Germline V lookup: CDR1 SGHDT, CDR2 YYEEEE. V lost 0 bases to trimming and J lost 4 bases, with 10 bases between them.

The CDR3, as DNA: TGTGCCAGCAGCTTAACCCAGGGAAATACGCAGTATTTT. It yields the protein CASSLTQGNTQYF. The chain employs TRBV7-7 and TRBJ2-3, with a possible D match to TRBD1 (5 bases). The CDR3 runs 13 residues. The germline V and J ends were trimmed by 2 bases and 7 bases, with 10 bases remaining between them. Germline loops: CDR1 SSHAT, CDR2 FNYEAQ (reference sequence).

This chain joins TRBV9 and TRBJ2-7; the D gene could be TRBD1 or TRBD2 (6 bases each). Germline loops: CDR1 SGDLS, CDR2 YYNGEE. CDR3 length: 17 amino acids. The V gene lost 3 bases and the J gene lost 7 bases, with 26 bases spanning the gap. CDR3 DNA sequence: TGTGCCAGCAGCGACAACGGACAGCATCCCGGCCGGGGGGAGCAGTACTTC. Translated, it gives CASSDNGQHPGRGEQYF.

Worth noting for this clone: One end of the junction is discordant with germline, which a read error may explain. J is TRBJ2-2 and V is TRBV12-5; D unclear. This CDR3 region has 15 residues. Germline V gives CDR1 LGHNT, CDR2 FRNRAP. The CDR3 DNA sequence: TGTGCTAGTGGTTTGGTCACGGCGAAAACCGGGGAGCTGTTTTTT. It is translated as CASGLVTAKTGELFF.

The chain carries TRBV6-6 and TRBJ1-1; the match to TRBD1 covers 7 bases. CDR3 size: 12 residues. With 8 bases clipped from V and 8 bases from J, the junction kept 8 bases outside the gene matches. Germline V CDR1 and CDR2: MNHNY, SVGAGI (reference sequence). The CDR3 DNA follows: TGTGCCAGCTATACAGGGGTTGGAGAAGCTTTCTTT. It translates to CASYTGVGEAFF.

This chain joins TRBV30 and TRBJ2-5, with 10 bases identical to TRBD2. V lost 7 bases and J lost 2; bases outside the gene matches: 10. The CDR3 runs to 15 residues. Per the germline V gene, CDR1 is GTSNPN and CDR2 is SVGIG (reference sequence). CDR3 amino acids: CASSRVAGGQETQYF. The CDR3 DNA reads TGTGCCTCCTCCAGAGTAGCGGGGGGACAAGAGACCCAGTACTTC. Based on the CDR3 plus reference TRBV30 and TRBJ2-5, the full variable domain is SQTIHQWPATLVQPVGSPLSLECTVEGTSNPNLYWYRQAAGRGLQLLFYSVGIGQISSEVPQNLSASRPQDRQFILSSKKLLLSDSGFYLCASSRVAGGQETQYFGPGTRLLVL.

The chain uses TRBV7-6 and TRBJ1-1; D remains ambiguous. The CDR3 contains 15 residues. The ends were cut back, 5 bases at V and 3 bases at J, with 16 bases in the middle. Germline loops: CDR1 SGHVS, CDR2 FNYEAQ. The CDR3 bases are TGTGCCAGCAGCCCCGGATCCAACGGGCACACTGAAGCTTTCTTT. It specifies CASSPGSNGHTEAFF.

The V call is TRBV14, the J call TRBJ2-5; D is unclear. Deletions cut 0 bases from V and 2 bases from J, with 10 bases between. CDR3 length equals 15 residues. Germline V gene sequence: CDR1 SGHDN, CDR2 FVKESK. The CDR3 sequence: CASSQDRTRQETQYF. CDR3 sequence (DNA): TGTGCCAGCAGCCAAGATAGAACCAGACAAGAGACCCAGTACTTC.

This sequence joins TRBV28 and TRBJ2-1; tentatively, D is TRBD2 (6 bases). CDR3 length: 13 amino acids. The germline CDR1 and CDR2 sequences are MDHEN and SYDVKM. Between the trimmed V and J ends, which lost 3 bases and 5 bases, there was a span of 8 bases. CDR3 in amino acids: CASSLVADNEQFF. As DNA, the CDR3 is TGTGCCAGCAGTTTGGTAGCGGACAATGAGCAGTTCTTC.

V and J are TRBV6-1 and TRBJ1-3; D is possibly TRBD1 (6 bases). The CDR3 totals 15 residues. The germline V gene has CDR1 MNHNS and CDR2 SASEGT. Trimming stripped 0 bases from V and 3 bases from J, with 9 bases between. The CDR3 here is CASSEAPTGGNTIYF. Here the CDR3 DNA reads TGTGCCAGCAGTGAAGCCCCGACAGGTGGAAACACCATATATTTT.

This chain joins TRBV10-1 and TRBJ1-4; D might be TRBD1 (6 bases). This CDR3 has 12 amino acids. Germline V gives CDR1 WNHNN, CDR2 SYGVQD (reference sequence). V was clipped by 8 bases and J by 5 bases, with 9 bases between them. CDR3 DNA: TGCGCCAGCGCAGGGGACAATGAAAAACTGTTTTTT. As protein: CASAGDNEKLFF.

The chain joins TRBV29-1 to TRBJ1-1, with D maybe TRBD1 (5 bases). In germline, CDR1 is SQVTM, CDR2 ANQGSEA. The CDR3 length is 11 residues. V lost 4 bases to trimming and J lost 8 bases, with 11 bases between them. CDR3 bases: TGCAGCGTTGTTGAGGGGCTCGAAGCTTTCTTT. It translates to CSVVEGLEAFF.

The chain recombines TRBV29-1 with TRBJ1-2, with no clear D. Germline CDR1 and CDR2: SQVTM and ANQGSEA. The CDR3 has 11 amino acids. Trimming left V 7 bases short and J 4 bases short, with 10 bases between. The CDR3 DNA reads TGCAGCGGCGAAGGGTCCTATGGCTACACCTTC. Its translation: CSGEGSYGYTF.

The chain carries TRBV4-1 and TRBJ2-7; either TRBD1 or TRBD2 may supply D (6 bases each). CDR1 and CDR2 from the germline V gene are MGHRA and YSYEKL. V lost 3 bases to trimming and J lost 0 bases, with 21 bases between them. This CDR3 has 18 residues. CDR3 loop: CASSQQGGQGTISYEQYF. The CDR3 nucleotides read TGCGCCAGCAGCCAGCAGGGAGGTCAAGGGACAATCTCCTACGAGCAGTACTTC.

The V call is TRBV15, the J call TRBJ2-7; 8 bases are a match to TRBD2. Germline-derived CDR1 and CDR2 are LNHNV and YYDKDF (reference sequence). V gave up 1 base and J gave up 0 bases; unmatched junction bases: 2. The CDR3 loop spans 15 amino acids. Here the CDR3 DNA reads TGTGCCACCAGCAGAGGGGCGGGGGGCTCCTACGAGCAGTACTTC. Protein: CATSRGAGGSYEQYF.

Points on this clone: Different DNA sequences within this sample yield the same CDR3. Here the CDR3 DNA reads TGTGCCAGCAGCTTAAGGGGGAGCACAGATACGCAGTATTTT. Encoded protein: CASSLRGSTDTQYF. This rearrangement joins TRBV7-6 to TRBJ2-3, with a possible D match to TRBD1 (6 bases). Germline V gene sequence: CDR1 SGHVS, CDR2 FNYEAQ. The CDR3 consists of 14 residues. V gave up 2 bases and J gave up 0 bases, with 6 bases separating them. Full variable domain (remainder filled in from reference TRBV7-6 and TRBJ2-3): GAGVSQSPRYKVTKRGQDVALRCDPISGHVSLYWYRQALGQGPEFLTYFNYEAQQDKSGLPNDRFSAERPEGSISTLTIQRTEQRDSAMYRCASSLRGSTDTQYFGPGTRLTVL.

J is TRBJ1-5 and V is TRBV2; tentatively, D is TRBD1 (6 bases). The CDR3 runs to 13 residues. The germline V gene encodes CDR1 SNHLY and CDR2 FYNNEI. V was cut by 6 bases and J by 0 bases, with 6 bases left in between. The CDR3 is CASRDSSNQPQHF. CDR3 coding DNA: TGTGCCAGCAGGGACAGTAGCAATCAGCCCCAGCATTTT.

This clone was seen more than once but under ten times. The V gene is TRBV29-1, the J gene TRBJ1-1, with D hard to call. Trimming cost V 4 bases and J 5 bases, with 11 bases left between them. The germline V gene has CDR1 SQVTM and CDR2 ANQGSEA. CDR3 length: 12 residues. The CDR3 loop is CSVVGLGTEAFF. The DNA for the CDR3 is TGCAGCGTTGTGGGGTTAGGTACTGAAGCTTTCTTT.

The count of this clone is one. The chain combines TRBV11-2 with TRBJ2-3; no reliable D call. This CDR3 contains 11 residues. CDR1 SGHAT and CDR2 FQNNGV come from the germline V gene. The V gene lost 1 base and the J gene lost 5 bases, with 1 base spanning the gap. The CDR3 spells CASSLGDTQYF. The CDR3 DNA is TGTGCCAGCAGCTTAGGAGATACGCAGTATTTT. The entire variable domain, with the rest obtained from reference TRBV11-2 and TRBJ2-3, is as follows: EAGVAQSPRYKIIEKRQSVAFWCNPISGHATLYWYQQILGQGPKLLIQFQNNGVVDDSQLPKDRFSAERLKGVDSTLKIQPAKLEDSAVYLCASSLGDTQYFGPGTRLTVL.

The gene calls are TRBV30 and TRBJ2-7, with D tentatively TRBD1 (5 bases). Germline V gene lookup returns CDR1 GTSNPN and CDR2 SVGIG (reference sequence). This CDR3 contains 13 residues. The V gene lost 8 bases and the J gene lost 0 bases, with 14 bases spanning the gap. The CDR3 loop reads CAAGFRGSYEQYF. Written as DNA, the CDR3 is TGTGCCGCCGGGTTTAGGGGCTCCTACGAGCAGTACTTC.

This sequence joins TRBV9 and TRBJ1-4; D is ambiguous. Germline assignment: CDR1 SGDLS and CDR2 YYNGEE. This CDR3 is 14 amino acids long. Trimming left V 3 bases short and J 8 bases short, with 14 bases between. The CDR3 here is CASSASSYREKLFF. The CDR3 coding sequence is TGTGCCAGCAGCGCCTCATCATACCGGGAAAAACTGTTTTTT.

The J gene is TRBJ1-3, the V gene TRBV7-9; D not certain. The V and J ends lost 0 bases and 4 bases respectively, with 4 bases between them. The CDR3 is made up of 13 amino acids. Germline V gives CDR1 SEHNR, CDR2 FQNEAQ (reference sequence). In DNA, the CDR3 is TGTGCCAGCAGCTTAGCACAGGGAAACACCATATATTTT. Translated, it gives CASSLAQGNTIYF.

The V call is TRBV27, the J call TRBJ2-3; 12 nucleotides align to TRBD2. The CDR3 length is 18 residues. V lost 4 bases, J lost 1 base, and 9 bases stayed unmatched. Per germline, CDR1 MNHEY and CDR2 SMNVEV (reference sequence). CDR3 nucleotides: TGTGCCAGCAGTTCAGAGACTAGCGGGAGTCTCGGCACAGATACGCAGTATTTT. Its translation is CASSSETSGSLGTDTQYF.

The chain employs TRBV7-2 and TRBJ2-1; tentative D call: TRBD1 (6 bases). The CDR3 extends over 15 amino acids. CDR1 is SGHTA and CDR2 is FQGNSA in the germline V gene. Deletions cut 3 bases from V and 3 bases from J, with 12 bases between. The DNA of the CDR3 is TGTGCCAGCAGCTTTCGGGACACGAACTACAATGAGCAGTTCTTC. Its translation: CASSFRDTNYNEQFF.

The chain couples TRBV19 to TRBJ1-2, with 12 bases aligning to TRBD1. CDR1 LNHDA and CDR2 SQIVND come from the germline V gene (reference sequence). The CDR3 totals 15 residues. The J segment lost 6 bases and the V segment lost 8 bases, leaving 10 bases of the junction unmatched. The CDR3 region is CASSGTGGFWHGYTF. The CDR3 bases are TGTGCCAGTTCCGGGACAGGGGGCTTTTGGCATGGCTACACCTTC.

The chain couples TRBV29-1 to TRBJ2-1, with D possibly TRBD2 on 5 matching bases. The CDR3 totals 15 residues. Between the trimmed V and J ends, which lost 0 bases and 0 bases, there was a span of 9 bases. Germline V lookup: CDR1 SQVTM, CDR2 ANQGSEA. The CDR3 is CSVEDIRGSYNEQFF. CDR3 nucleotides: TGCAGCGTTGAAGATATACGGGGCTCCTACAATGAGCAGTTCTTC.